This T cell receptor beta chain was sequenced during a study of Ad26.COV2.S vaccination and SARS-CoV-2 variants. Study-level points and caveats: Vaccinees and placebo recipients showed similar non-spike TCR breadth. Reported findings describe substantial breadth in spike-specific CD8+ and CD4+ T cell responses following vaccination.

On this clone: Its antigen is not identified.

The germline CDR1 and CDR2 sequences are LNHDA and SQIVND (reference sequence). This CDR3 is built from 15 residues. Trimming left V 5 bases short and J 2 bases short, with 13 bases between. Assay used: immunoSEQ multiplex PCR; TCRdb lists only in-frame clones, some missing. The sample carries a few hundred thousand clones, over 75% recorded once. Treatment specified: over 15 received Ad26.COV2.S at low or high dose, single or two shots; 5 received placebo; per-sample allocation not given. The samples date from day 63 after the first vaccine or placebo injection. This vaccine is an Ad26 vector that expresses the Wuhan-strain SARS-CoV-2 spike.

The chain joins TRBV19 to TRBJ1-5, with D possibly matching TRBD1 (5 bases). The sequencing here drew on peripheral blood, taken in a trial of Ad26.COV2.S vaccine versus placebo. This clonotype was sampled from a person aged 18 to 59 who received the Ad26.COV2.S COVID-19 vaccine or a placebo. CDR3 nucleotides: TGTGCCAGTAGTTCTACAGGATTAGGCAATCAGCCCCAGCATTTT. Protein product: CASSSTGLGNQPQHF.